This TCR beta chain was sequenced during a study of Ad26.COV2.S vaccination and SARS-CoV-2 variants. Study results and limitations: Analyses of TCR breadth and depth may have underestimated total T cell responses. Spike-specific TCR breadth was greater after Ad26.COV2.S than placebo. With respect to non-spike TCR breadth, vaccine and placebo recipients were similar.

Assay: immunoSEQ multiplex PCR; the TCRdb copy retains only in-frame clones and omits some. Here the sample spans 350,000 to 450,000 clones, roughly 90% being singletons. Treatment indicated: around 19 received Ad26.COV2.S at low or high dose, single or two shots; roughly 5 received placebo; per-sample allocation not given. At day 63 after the first vaccine or placebo injection, samples were drawn. Aged 18-55 years, donor was enrolled in Boston in 2020. The CDR3 consists of 16 residues. V was trimmed by 1 base and J by 2 bases, leaving 12 bases between them. CDR1 and CDR2 from the germline V gene are MNHNS and SASEGT. Of note for this clone: Its antigen is still unknown.

This TCR was recovered from a person between 18 and 65 years old who received the Ad26.COV2.S COVID-19 vaccine or a placebo. The chain combines TRBV6-1 with TRBJ2-1; TRBD2 might be the D (6 bases). Specimen: peripheral blood, collected in a trial of Ad26.COV2.S vaccine versus placebo. Written as DNA, the CDR3 is TGTGCCAGCAGTGAAGAGGTCGGGGGACCCTACAATGAGCAGTTCTTC. Translating it yields CASSEEVGGPYNEQFF.